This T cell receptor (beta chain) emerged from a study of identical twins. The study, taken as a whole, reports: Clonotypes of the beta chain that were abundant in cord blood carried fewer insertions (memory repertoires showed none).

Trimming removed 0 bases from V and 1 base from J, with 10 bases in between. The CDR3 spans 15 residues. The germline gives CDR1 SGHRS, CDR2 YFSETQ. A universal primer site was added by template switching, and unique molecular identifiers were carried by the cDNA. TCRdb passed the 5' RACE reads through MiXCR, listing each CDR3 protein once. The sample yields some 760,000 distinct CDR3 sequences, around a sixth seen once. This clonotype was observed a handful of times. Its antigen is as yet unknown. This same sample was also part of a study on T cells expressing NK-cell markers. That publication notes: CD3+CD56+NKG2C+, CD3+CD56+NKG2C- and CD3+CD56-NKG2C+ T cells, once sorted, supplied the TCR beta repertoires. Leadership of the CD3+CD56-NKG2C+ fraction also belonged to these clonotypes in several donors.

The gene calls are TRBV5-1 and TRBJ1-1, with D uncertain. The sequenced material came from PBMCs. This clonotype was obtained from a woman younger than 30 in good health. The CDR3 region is CASSLVRTANTEAFF. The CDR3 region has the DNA TGCGCCAGCAGCTTGGTCAGGACGGCGAACACTGAAGCTTTCTTT. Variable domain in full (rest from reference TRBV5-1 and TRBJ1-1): KAGVTQTPRYLIKTRGQQVTLSCSPISGHRSVSWYQQTPGQGLQFLFEYFSETQRNKGNFPGRFSGRQFSNSRSEMNVSTLELGDSALYLCASSLVRTANTEAFFGQGTRLTVV.